This TCR beta chain originates from a study of T cells in Graves' hyperthyroidism and ophthalmopathy. In the ophthalmopathy cohort, Clinical Activity Score was at least 3, NOSPECS grade at least 4, and duration under 3 months. Diagnoses rested on clinical symptoms, serum thyroxine and TRAb, thyroid ultrasound and orbital computed tomography. Researchers took RNA transcripts and amplified the TCR beta CDR3 regions from them. TCR CDR3 regions were first amplified by RT-PCR with HTBI primers. Via MiXCR, TCRdb re-called the multiplex PCR reads, giving one row per CDR3 protein. The sample lists 200,000 to 250,000 distinct CDR3 sequences; approximately 16% were seen once. Germline V lookup: CDR1 LNHDA, CDR2 SQIVND (reference sequence). This CDR3 is 15 amino acids long. With V trimmed by 5 bases and J by 0 bases, 7 bases remained unmatched.

Sequenced material: blood. The source is a woman under 30 with Graves' ophthalmopathy. The V call is TRBV19, the J call TRBJ2-7; 7 nucleotides align to TRBD1. In DNA form, the CDR3 reads TGTGCCAGTAGTCTCCAGACAGGGCTCTCCTACGAGCAGTACTTC. This codes for CASSLQTGLSYEQYF. Full variable domain (remainder filled in from reference TRBV19 and TRBJ2-7): DGGITQSPKYLFRKEGQNVTLSCEQNLNHDAMYWYRQDPGQGLRLIYYSQIVNDFQKGDIAEGYSVSREKKESFPLTVTSAQKNPTAFYLCASSLQTGLSYEQYFGPGTRLTVT.